This T cell receptor (beta chain) was identified in a study of glioma-infiltrating T cells after dendritic cell vaccination. At the level of the study: Glioblastoma patients came from Phase I and II dendritic cell vaccination trials. At biweekly intervals, patients got three intradermal dendritic cell vaccine injections. Study-wide results and caveats: Higher TCR clonality did not directly relate to longer survival. Only a small number of patients had complete blood and tumor samples.

This clone was seen a single time. Its target is unknown. Clones were sequenced by immunoSEQ multiplex PCR, and TCRdb holds only the in-frame ones, with some missing. The sample lists more than 95,000 clones; more than 80% were seen once. The CDR3 consists of 15 residues. Trimming removed 5 bases from V and 1 base from J, with 15 bases in between. Germline-derived CDR1 and CDR2 are LNHDA and SQIVND (reference sequence). The TCR sequence derives from a human donor with glioblastoma. The chain recombines TRBV19 with TRBJ2-7; tentatively, D is TRBD2 (5 bases). The sequences come from blood, collected before dendritic cell vaccination. The CDR3 DNA follows: TGTGCCAGTAGTGTCCGGGATGTGGGGTCCTACGAGCAGTACTTC. Encoded protein: CASSVRDVGSYEQYF.